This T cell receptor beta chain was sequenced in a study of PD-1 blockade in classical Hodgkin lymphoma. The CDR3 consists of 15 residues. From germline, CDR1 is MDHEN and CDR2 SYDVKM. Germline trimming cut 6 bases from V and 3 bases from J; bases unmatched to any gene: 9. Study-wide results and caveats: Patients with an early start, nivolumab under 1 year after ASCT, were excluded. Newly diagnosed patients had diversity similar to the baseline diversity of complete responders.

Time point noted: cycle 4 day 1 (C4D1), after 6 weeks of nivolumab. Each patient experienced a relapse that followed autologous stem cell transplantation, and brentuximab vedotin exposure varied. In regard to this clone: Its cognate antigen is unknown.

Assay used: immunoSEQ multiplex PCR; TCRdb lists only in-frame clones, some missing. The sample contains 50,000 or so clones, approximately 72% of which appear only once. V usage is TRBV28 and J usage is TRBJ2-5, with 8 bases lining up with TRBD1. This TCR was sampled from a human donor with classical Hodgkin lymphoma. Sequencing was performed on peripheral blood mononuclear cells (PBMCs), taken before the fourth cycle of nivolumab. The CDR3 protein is CASSRIGQGKETQYF. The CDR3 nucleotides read TGTGCCAGCAGCCGTATTGGACAGGGTAAAGAGACCCAGTACTTC.